This T cell receptor (beta chain) was recorded in a study of cytomegalovirus exposure and HLA in healthy donors. Points from the study as a whole: About 87% or about 30% of the time was how often most TCR beta V segments were productive, according to an earlier analysis. Sequence variants that were highly shared formed a cluster that was likely a sequencing artifact. As was reported, the HLA-A and HLA-B alleles of most subjects were accurately predicted from TCR beta sequences. Later analysis identified a missense DCLRE1C variant that was linked to TCR beta V- and J-gene trimming.

Remarks on this clone: What it binds is unknown.

Amplification used 60 Vbeta primers and 13 Jbeta primers. Libraries were prepared by immunoSEQ multiplex PCR; TCRdb keeps only in-frame clonotypes and omits some of them. The sample holds roughly 250,000 clones, roughly two thirds seen once. The germline V gene encodes CDR1 SGHRS and CDR2 YFSETQ. Trimming at V came to 4 bases and at J to 2 bases, leaving 4 bases not matched to a gene. This CDR3 is 15 amino acids long. The chain joins TRBV5-1 to TRBJ2-5, with 11 bases identical to TRBD1. This clonotype was sampled from a female donor in good health and CMV-seronegative. The sample taken for sequencing was PBMCs. CDR3 residues: CASSPGTGGQETQYF. For the CDR3, the DNA is TGCGCCAGCAGCCCAGGGACAGGGGGGCAAGAGACCCAGTACTTC.